This TCR beta chain came from a study of T cells in women clearing cervical HPV infection. Whole-study context: Blood came at first lesion visit for cases, post-clearance for controls. Study-level points and caveats: Repertoire richness, not evenness, was significantly elevated in CIN3+ cases versus controls.

As for this clone: Its antigen is not identified. The observed sequence ends 3 residues before the CDR3 terminus, with the missing tail filled in from the germline J gene.

The protocol was immunoSEQ multiplex PCR, while the TCRdb copy is restricted to in-frame clones and leaves out a portion. Its table lists tens of thousands of clones. The CDR3 has 16 residues. V lost 7 bases and J lost 7; bases outside the gene matches: 14. The germline gives CDR1 MNHEY, CDR2 SVGEGT. This TCR was sampled from a woman between 18 and 75 years old with a cervical HPV16 infection that either progressed to CIN3+ or cleared (not recorded which). The specimen sequenced was blood buffy coat. This chain links TRBV6-2 or TRBV6-3 with TRBJ2-3, with 10 positions matching TRBD2. Here the CDR3 reads CASTLPSGGAVYTQYF. The CDR3 DNA, read in part, is TGTGCCAGCACCCTACCGAGCGGGGGGGCCGTATATACG.